This entry is about one TCR beta chain. What it binds is unknown. The germline V gene has CDR1 MNHEY and CDR2 SMNVEV (reference sequence). The CDR3 has 15 residues. The sample originates from a study of monozygotic twins with inflammatory bowel disease. Findings and limits, study-wide: Compared with healthy twins, IBD patients shared fewer clonotypes with others, especially with disease activity. Treatment differences in immunosuppression may have added variability to the repertoires of patients.

A total RNA quantity of around 3,700 ng went into each TCR library. TCRdb reprocessed the 5' RACE reads, with one entry per CDR3 protein and no DNA. This listing includes about 110,000 distinct CDR3 sequences. This clonotype was sampled from a human donor with ulcerative colitis or Crohn's disease, or a healthy co-twin of an affected twin (not recorded which). Sequenced: blood. J is TRBJ2-7 and V is TRBV27; TCRdb's D call of TRBD1 is untestable without DNA. CDR3 loop: CASTPGPGVIGEQYF.